This TCR beta chain came from a study of cytomegalovirus exposure and HLA in healthy donors. The wider study: Of roughly 400 genotyped donors, about 81% clustered with self-reported Caucasian donors.

A remark on this clone: Its matching antigen is unknown.

PCR was performed using 60 Vbeta and 13 Jbeta primers. Libraries were prepared by immunoSEQ multiplex PCR; TCRdb keeps only in-frame clonotypes and omits some of them. The repertoire holds 85,000 to 130,000 clones, with more than 60% as singletons. Study-wide results and caveats: TCR association rates varied by HLA locus in a later analysis, with DRB1 highest and HLA-C lowest. Overall, approximately 150 TCR beta chains were annotated as cytomegalovirus-associated.

Deletions cut 5 bases from V and 6 bases from J, with 10 bases between. Germline V gene data show CDR1 as SGHTA and CDR2 as FQGTGA. This CDR3 spans 13 amino acids. The TCR sequence derives from a man aged 55 to 70 in good health and CMV-seronegative. What was sequenced was PBMCs. This sequence joins TRBV7-3 and TRBJ2-2; possible D gene TRBD1, 6 bases. The CDR3 DNA sequence: TGTGCCAGCAGCACACAGGGTTCCGGGGAGCTGTTTTTT. It encodes CASSTQGSGELFF. Together with reference TRBV7-3 and TRBJ2-2, the CDR3 gives the full variable domain: GAGVSQTPSNKVTEKGKYVELRCDPISGHTALYWYRQSLGQGPEFLIYFQGTGAADDSGLPNDRFFAVRPEGSVSTLKIQRTERGDSAVYLCASSTQGSGELFFGEGSRLTVL.